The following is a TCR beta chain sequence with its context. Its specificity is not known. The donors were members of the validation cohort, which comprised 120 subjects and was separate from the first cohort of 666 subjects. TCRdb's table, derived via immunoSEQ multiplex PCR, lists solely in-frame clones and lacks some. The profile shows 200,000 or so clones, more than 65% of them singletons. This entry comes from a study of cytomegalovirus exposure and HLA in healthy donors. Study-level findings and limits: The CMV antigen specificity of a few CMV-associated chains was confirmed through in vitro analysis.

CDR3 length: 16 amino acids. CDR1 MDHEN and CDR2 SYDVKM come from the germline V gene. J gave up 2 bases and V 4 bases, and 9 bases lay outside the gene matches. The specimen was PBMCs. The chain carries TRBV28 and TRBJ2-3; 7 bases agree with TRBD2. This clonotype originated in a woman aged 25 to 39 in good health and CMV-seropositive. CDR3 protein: CASSSALAEDTDTQYF. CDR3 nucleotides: TGTGCCAGCAGTTCCGCCCTAGCGGAAGACACAGATACGCAGTATTTT.